This T cell receptor (beta chain) emerged from a study of multiple sclerosis patients with progressive multifocal leukoencephalopathy. Findings and limits, study-wide: Whether JC virus or general immunocompromise explains the findings remained unclear. Less diverse TRB repertoires were suggested in most PML patients. Before and during natalizumab, the clones expanded at PML already existed.

The time point: before natalizumab initiation. The T0 samples predate the first natalizumab infusion. From germline, CDR1 is SNHLY and CDR2 FYNNEI. The V end lost 6 bases, the J end lost 5 bases, and 10 bases lay between the germline ends. This CDR3 has 12 residues. Sequencing used immunoSEQ multiplex PCR; TCRdb keeps in-frame clones, though not all of them. The sample contains tens of thousands of clones, almost 95% of which appear only once. A remark on this clone: Its antigen is unknown.

Sequencing was done on a sample of PBMCs. The origin of this receptor is a man aged 25-45 years with multiple sclerosis. This chain links TRBV2 with TRBJ1-1; D ambiguous. The CDR3 DNA is TGTGCCAGCAGGGCGGTAGGGACTGAAGCTTTCTTT. As protein: CASRAVGTEAFF.